The following is a TCR beta chain sequence with its context. Its antigen is currently unknown. CDR3 length equals 13 residues. CDR1 and CDR2 from the germline V gene are SGHTA and FQGTGA. The germline V and J ends were trimmed by 5 bases and 1 base, with 8 bases remaining between them. The data derive from a study of graft-versus-host responses after intestinal transplantation. Study at large: Recipients obtained multivisceral, liver-intestinal, or isolated intestinal transplants. Each recipient received anti-thymocyte globulin induction, then tacrolimus and steroids for three to four years. Notes on the study in general: Some GvH clones appeared in ileal mucosa or blood before recipient bone marrow. Early declines in HvG clones that occurred post-transplant were associated with peak circulating GvH clone levels.

Libraries were prepared by immunoSEQ multiplex PCR; TCRdb keeps only in-frame clonotypes and omits some of them. The sample gives fewer than 9,500 clones, under 80% of which show up once; approximately 32% is in the top ten. Graft specimens yielded both intraepithelial and lamina propria lymphocytes. The chain employs TRBV7-3 and TRBJ1-1, with TRBD1 as a possible D gene (5 bases). The receptor was derived from a human patient who received an intestinal transplant, so some T cells may come from the graft donor. Source: ileum tissue, taken roughly 74 weeks after intestinal transplant. The CDR3 DNA reads as TGTGCCAGCAGCCCAGGACAGAACACTGAAGCTTTCTTT. It yields the protein CASSPGQNTEAFF.